Sequencing of this T cell receptor (beta chain) was carried out in a study of blood T cell repertoires in COVID-19. Across the whole study: Material from acute and convalescent COVID-19 was sourced from the United States, Italy and Spain. T cells, B-cell-depleted T cells, or PBMCs supplied cDNA or gDNA.

Original data processing: Amplifying reference gene primers gave estimates of nucleated cell counts. Some clones are missing from TCRdb's copy, which holds only in-frame ones; the method was immunoSEQ multiplex PCR. Clone size and V and J calls were adopted from that table, with D and trimming inferred from the DNA. The sample shows more than 150,000 clones, approximately 85% of them seen only once. The CDR3 is 12 residues long. The V end was cut by 5 bases, the J end by 5 bases, with 10 bases between. Germline-derived CDR1 and CDR2 are KGHSH and LQKENI. The chain couples TRBV18 to TRBJ2-7; TRBD1 might be the D (6 bases). The sequence was collected from a woman of 80 years or more with acute or convalescent COVID-19. The sample was peripheral blood. The CDR3 sequence is CASSFTGNEQYF. CDR3 DNA sequence: TGTGCCAGCTCATTCACAGGGAACGAGCAGTACTTC.